These 27 T cell receptor beta chains were all obtained from the same sample, sequenced in a study of CD8 T cells in ankylosing spondylitis. TCRdb ran MiXCR on the 5' RACE reads and lists one entry per CDR3 protein. Of approximately 130,000 distinct CDR3 sequences listed, about 10% were seen once; the top ten hold 3.5% to 5%. Sequencing was done on a sample of blood, either unsorted or a sorted T cell fraction (not recorded which). These receptors were collected from a female donor with ankylosing spondylitis or in good health (not recorded which).

This clonotype was detected many times. The chain links TRBV9 to TRBJ1-1; tentative D call: TRBD1 (5 bases). The germline V and J ends were trimmed by 1 base and 1 base, with 11 bases remaining between them. This CDR3 spans 15 amino acids. Germline V gene lookup returns CDR1 SGDLS and CDR2 YYNGEE. In DNA form, the CDR3 reads TGTGCCAGCAGCGTATGGGGGGTACAGAACACTGAAGCTTTCTTT. Translation gives CASSVWGVQNTEAFF.

This clonotype was seen many times. The rearrangement joins TRBV5-1 to TRBJ2-7, with a tentative D call TRBD1 (5 bases). Trimming took 0 bases from V and 0 from J, leaving 10 bases between them. CDR1 SGHRS and CDR2 YFSETQ come from the germline V gene. The CDR3 is made up of 15 amino acids. The CDR3 nucleotides read TGCGCCAGCAGCTTGGGACAGTTCTCCTCCTACGAGCAGTACTTC. Residues: CASSLGQFSSYEQYF.

Many counts were recorded for this clonotype. The chain carries TRBV12-3 or TRBV12-4 and TRBJ2-3; 9 positions agree with TRBD2. This CDR3 region has 14 residues. The V gene end was trimmed by 6 bases and the J gene end by 2 bases; junction bases not matched to a gene: 3. CDR3 sequence (DNA): TGTGCCAGCAGGAGCGGGGGGACCACAGATACGCAGTATTTT. Translating it yields CASRSGGTTDTQYF.

The sample holds many counts of this clonotype. V and J are TRBV20-1 and TRBJ2-7; D unresolved. Germline assignment: CDR1 DFQATT and CDR2 SNEGSKA (reference sequence). Trimming pared 0 bases from V and 0 bases from J, leaving 9 bases between. The CDR3 contains 14 residues. The CDR3 here is CSARDPQPSYEQYF. The CDR3 DNA is TGCAGTGCTAGAGATCCACAGCCCTCCTACGAGCAGTACTTC.

This clonotype came up many times. This chain uses TRBV3-1 with TRBJ1-1, with TRBD1 matching 7 bases. CDR3 length: 16 residues. Germline assignment: CDR1 LGHDT and CDR2 YNNKEL (reference sequence). The junction had 8 bases not matched to a gene; V was cut back by 4 bases and J by 0 bases. The CDR3 DNA follows: TGTGCCAGCAGCCGAGGGGGGGGACAGATGAACACTGAAGCTTTCTTT. Its translation is CASSRGGGQMNTEAFF.

This clonotype appeared many times. This chain's CDR3 is CSAREGGGTDTQYF. The CDR3 nucleotides read TGCAGTGCTAGGGAAGGGGGGGGCACAGATACGCAGTATTTT. The chain is built from TRBV20-1 and TRBJ2-3, with D perhaps matching TRBD2 (7 bases). Germline V gene sequence: CDR1 DFQATT, CDR2 SNEGSKA (reference sequence). The V and J ends lost 3 bases and 1 base respectively, with 11 bases between them. The CDR3 covers 14 residues.

This clonotype came up many times. This sequence joins TRBV12-3 or TRBV12-4 and TRBJ1-1; a possible D gene is TRBD1 (5 bases). V lost 6 bases, J lost 4 bases, and 18 bases lay in between. CDR3 length: 15 residues. The CDR3 nucleotides read TGTGCCAGCAGCTCTCAGGACACAAGGGCCACTGAAGCTTTCTTT. Protein: CASSSQDTRATEAFF.

This clonotype was seen ten or more times. CDR3 in amino acids: CASSLPAGEKLFF. CDR3 sequence (DNA): TGTGCCAGCAGTTTACCAGCGGGGGAAAAACTGTTTTTT. This chain joins TRBV12-3 or TRBV12-4 and TRBJ1-4; D gene unclear. V was clipped by 2 bases and J by 8 bases, with 9 bases between them. The CDR3 runs to 13 residues.

This clonotype was seen many times. J is TRBJ2-3 and V is TRBV7-6, with 8 bases lining up with TRBD2. This CDR3 comprises 18 residues. Trimming at V came to 4 bases and at J to 4 bases, leaving 16 bases not matched to a gene. Per germline, CDR1 SGHVS and CDR2 FNYEAQ. The chain's CDR3 is CASSSEPPGLDVPDTQYF. CDR3 DNA sequence: TGTGCCAGCAGCTCCGAACCTCCGGGACTAGATGTTCCAGATACGCAGTATTTT.

The rearrangement uses TRBV30 and TRBJ2-1, with a tentative D call TRBD2 (7 bases). V was shortened by 6 bases and J by 7 bases, with 16 bases between the two germline ends. The V gene's germline CDR1 is GTSNPN and CDR2 SVGIG (reference sequence). The CDR3 loop spans 13 amino acids. The CDR3 DNA reads as TGTGCCTGTGATGGCGGGGGCTTGAATGAGCAGTTCTTC. Its protein is CACDGGGLNEQFF.

This chain connects TRBV7-3 to TRBJ2-3; tentatively, D is TRBD1 (5 bases). In germline, CDR1 is SGHTA, CDR2 FQGTGA. The CDR3 runs to 14 residues. V lost 4 bases, J lost 4 bases, and 12 bases lay in between. The CDR3 loop reads CASSSAMGPDTQYF. For the CDR3, the DNA is TGTGCCAGCAGCTCGGCTATGGGGCCAGATACGCAGTATTTT.

This clonotype was observed many times. The chain carries TRBV10-3 and TRBJ2-3; 9 bases agree with TRBD2. The CDR3 is 17 amino acids. V shed 0 bases and J 0 bases; nucleotides not matched to a gene: 4. Germline assignment: CDR1 ENHRY and CDR2 SYGVKD. This chain's CDR3 is CAISESKLAGSTDTQYF. The DNA for the CDR3 is TGTGCCATCAGTGAGTCGAAGCTAGCGGGGAGCACAGATACGCAGTATTTT.

In this sample, this clonotype turned up many times. The chain employs TRBV5-1 and TRBJ2-7; tentative D call: TRBD1 (6 bases). This CDR3 is built from 15 residues. Deletions cut 4 bases from V and 2 bases from J, with 16 bases between. CDR1 is SGHRS, CDR2 YFSETQ, per germline. DNA of the CDR3: TGCGCCAGCAGCCCCGGCGGCCAGGGGACCTACGAGCAGTACTTC. Translated, it gives CASSPGGQGTYEQYF.

This rearrangement joins TRBV5-4 to TRBJ2-3; 13 bases line up with TRBD2. CDR1 SGHNT and CDR2 YYREEE come from the germline V gene (reference sequence). The CDR3 totals 17 residues. The ends lost 3 bases at V and 0 bases at J; junction bases unmatched: 4. In DNA form, the CDR3 reads TGTGCCAGCAGCTCCGGACTAGCGGGGGTTAGCACAGATACGCAGTATTTT. Translating it yields CASSSGLAGVSTDTQYF.

The table lists this clonotype with many counts. The V call is TRBV5-1, the J call TRBJ2-5, with 9 bases matching TRBD1. The V gene's germline CDR1 is SGHRS and CDR2 YFSETQ. This CDR3 is built from 14 residues. The trim removed 4 bases at V and 5 bases at J, leaving 6 bases unmatched. The CDR3 DNA reads TGCGCCAGCAGCCCGGGACAGGGTTATGAGACCCAGTACTTC. Its protein is CASSPGQGYETQYF.

This clonotype has at least ten counts. The gene calls are TRBV10-3 and TRBJ2-1; 8 bases fit TRBD1. Unmatched junction bases numbered 9, after V lost 10 bases and J lost 10 bases. The CDR3 has 12 amino acids. Germline lookup yields CDR1 ENHRY and CDR2 SYGVKD. This CDR3 reads CASSTGAQEQFF. In nucleotides, the CDR3 is TGTGCCAGTTCGACAGGGGCCCAGGAGCAGTTCTTC.

As regards this clonotype: With a much larger clone just one base away, this may be a read error. The rearrangement joins TRBV18 to TRBJ1-1; D possibly corresponds to TRBD1 (5 bases). The germline CDR1 and CDR2 sequences are KGHSH and LQKENI. The CDR3 runs to 17 residues. CDR3 residues: CVSSPSSSGGGGTEAFF. The CDR3, as DNA: TGTGTCAGCTCACCATCGTCCTCCGGTGGGGGGGGGACTGAAGCTTTCTTT.

This clonotype has at least ten counts. The chain uses TRBV21-1 and TRBJ2-4; TRBD1, the D gene given by the table, was not confirmed from the DNA. TRBV21-1 is labeled a pseudogene. There are 14 residues in the CDR3. The CDR3 region has the DNA TGTGCCAGCAGCATGAGGACAGGGGGCAACATTCAGTACTTC. It is translated as CASSMRTGGNIQYF.

At least ten counts were recorded for this clonotype. Mismatch with germline at one junction end may stem from a read error. The chain has TRBV20-1 and TRBJ2-1; no clear D. Germline V gene lookup returns CDR1 DFQATT and CDR2 SNEGSKA (reference sequence). The CDR3 runs 10 residues. The CDR3 loop reads CSARDRSVSF. CDR3 sequence (DNA): TGCAGTGCTAGAGATCGAAGTGTCAGCTTC.

The V call is TRBV20-1, the J call TRBJ2-1; the match to TRBD1 covers 7 bases. Germline V gene data show CDR1 as DFQATT and CDR2 as SNEGSKA (reference sequence). The V gene end was trimmed by 5 bases and the J gene end by 2 bases; junction bases not matched to a gene: 6. CDR3 length: 14 amino acids. The CDR3 here is CSALTGTAYNEQFF. The CDR3 DNA reads TGCAGTGCTTTAACCGGGACAGCCTACAATGAGCAGTTCTTC.

This clonotype was seen repeatedly, ten times or more. The CDR3 nucleotides are TGTGCCAGCAGCCCCCGACTAGGGACCCGACGAGTAGAGACCCAGTACTTC. Translation: CASSPRLGTRRVETQYF. This chain uses TRBV3-1 with TRBJ2-5; possibly TRBD2 for D (6 bases). Germline V lookup: CDR1 LGHDT, CDR2 YNNKEL (reference sequence). With 4 bases removed from V and 4 bases from J, the gap between germline ends came to 22 bases. This CDR3 spans 17 amino acids.

There are many counts of this clonotype. J is TRBJ1-2 and V is TRBV6-5, with 7 bases lining up with TRBD1. CDR3 length: 13 amino acids. The ends lost 3 bases at V and 6 bases at J; junction bases unmatched: 4. Germline V gene data show CDR1 as MNHEY and CDR2 as SVGAGI. The CDR3 loop reads CASSYTGAHGYTF. CDR3 DNA sequence: TGTGCCAGCAGTTATACAGGGGCTCATGGCTACACCTTC.

There are many counts of this clonotype. The chain couples TRBV21-1 to TRBJ2-7; the table names TRBD2, a call not compared with the DNA. TRBV21-1 is flagged as a pseudogene. This CDR3 region has 15 residues. CDR3 nucleotides: TGTGCCAGCAGCAAAGTTCCTAGCGGGAGTTGCGAGCAGTACTTC. It yields the protein CASSKVPSGSCEQYF.

This clonotype was counted many times. V gene TRBV5-4 combines with J gene TRBJ2-2; TRBD1 or TRBD2 may be the D gene (5 bases each). CDR1 and CDR2 (germline): SGHNT, YYREEE (reference sequence). This CDR3 is 15 amino acids long. The V end lost 3 bases, the J end lost 2 bases, and 11 bases lay between the germline ends. The CDR3 nucleotides are TGTGCCAGCAGCTCCGAGGGGACCAACACCGGGGAGCTGTTTTTT. This gives the protein CASSSEGTNTGELFF. The complete variable domain, with remaining parts taken from reference TRBV5-4 and TRBJ2-2, reads ETGVTQSPTHLIKTRGQQVTLRCSSQSGHNTVSWYQQALGQGPQFIFQYYREEENGRGNFPPRFSGLQFPNYSSELNVNALELDDSALYLCASSSEGTNTGELFFGEGSRLTVL.

A note on this clonotype: Possible read error: a much larger clone is one base away. V and J are TRBV12-3 or TRBV12-4 and TRBJ2-1; tentatively, D is TRBD2 (5 bases). CDR3 length: 14 amino acids. CDR3 amino acids: CVSSLALYRNEQFF. The CDR3 DNA follows: TGTGTCAGCAGTTTAGCGCTATACCGCAATGAGCAGTTCTTC.

This chain uses TRBV6-5 with TRBJ2-1, with 10 bases fitting TRBD2. CDR1 and CDR2 (germline): MNHEY, SVGAGI. V lost 4 bases and J lost 5; bases outside the gene matches: 8. The CDR3 is made up of 16 amino acids. The CDR3 DNA follows: TGTGCCAGCAGTTCCGAACTAGCGGGGAGCCACAATGAGCAGTTCTTC. Protein product: CASSSELAGSHNEQFF.

There are many counts of this clonotype. This chain uses TRBV12-3 or TRBV12-4 with TRBJ2-1; 7 bases map to TRBD1. The CDR3 is made up of 11 amino acids. Trimming took 3 bases from V and 10 from J; bases not matched to a gene: 0. This chain's CDR3 is CASSLTGEQFF. The CDR3 DNA sequence: TGTGCCAGCAGTTTGACAGGGGAGCAGTTCTTC.